The clone carrying this T cell receptor beta chain occurred many times. TCRdb fed the 5' RACE reads into MiXCR, producing one record per CDR3 protein. The data show 55,000 to 70,000 distinct CDR3 sequences, about 4.9% seen once. V was shortened by 0 bases and J by 4 bases, with 13 bases between the two germline ends. Looked up from germline, CDR1 is SGHRS and CDR2 is YFSETQ. CDR3 length: 15 residues. The sample comes from a study of early T cells in non-severe SARS-CoV-2 infection. This sample comprised whole blood, obtained at baseline. The chain carries TRBV5-1 and TRBJ1-2; D is possibly TRBD1 (6 bases). The source of this sequence is an adult who was a healthcare worker with PCR-confirmed SARS-CoV-2 infection or an uninfected control (not recorded which). The donor label of this sample is uncertain. CDR3 loop: CASSLEGGSTYGYTF. The CDR3 bases are TGCGCCAGCAGCTTGGAGGGGGGAAGTACCTATGGCTACACCTTC.